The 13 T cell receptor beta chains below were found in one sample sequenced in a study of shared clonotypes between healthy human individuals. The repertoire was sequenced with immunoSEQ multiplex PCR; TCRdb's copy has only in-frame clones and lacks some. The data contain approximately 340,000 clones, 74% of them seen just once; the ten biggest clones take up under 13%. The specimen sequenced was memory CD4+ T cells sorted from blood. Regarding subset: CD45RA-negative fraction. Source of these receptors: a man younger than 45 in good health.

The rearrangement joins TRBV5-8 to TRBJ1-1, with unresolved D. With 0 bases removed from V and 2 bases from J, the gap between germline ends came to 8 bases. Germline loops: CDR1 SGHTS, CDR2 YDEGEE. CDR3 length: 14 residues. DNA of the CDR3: TGTGCCAGCAGCTTGGAAACGGTTAACACTGAAGCTTTCTTT. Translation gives CASSLETVNTEAFF.

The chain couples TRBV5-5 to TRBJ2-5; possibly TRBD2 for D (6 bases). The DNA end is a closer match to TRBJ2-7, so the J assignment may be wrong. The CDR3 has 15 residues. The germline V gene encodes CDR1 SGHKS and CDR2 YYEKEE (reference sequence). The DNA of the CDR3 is TGTGCCAGCAGCTTGTTAGGAGGGCAGGATCTCGAGCAGTACTTC. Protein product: CASSLLGGQDLEQYF.

CDR3 nucleotide sequence: TGCAGCGTTTTCCCTAGCGGCCGCACAGATACGCAGTATTTT. It translates to CSVFPSGRTDTQYF. This chain uses TRBV29-1 with TRBJ2-3; 7 bases align to TRBD2. The V gene end was trimmed by 5 bases and the J gene end by 1 base; junction bases not matched to a gene: 6. CDR3 length: 14 residues. From germline, CDR1 is SQVTM and CDR2 ANQGSEA.

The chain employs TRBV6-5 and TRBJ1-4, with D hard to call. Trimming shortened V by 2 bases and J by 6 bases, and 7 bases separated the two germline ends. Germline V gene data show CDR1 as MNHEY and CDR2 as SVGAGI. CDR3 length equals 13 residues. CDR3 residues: CASSYVSDEKLFF. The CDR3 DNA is TGTGCCAGCAGTTACGTGTCGGATGAAAAACTGTTTTTT.

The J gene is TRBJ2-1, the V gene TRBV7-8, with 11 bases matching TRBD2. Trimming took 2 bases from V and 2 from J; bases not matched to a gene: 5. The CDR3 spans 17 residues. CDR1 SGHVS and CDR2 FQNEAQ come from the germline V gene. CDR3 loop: CASSLFGTSGTYNEQFF. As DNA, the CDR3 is TGTGCCAGCAGCTTATTCGGGACTAGCGGAACCTACAATGAGCAGTTCTTC.

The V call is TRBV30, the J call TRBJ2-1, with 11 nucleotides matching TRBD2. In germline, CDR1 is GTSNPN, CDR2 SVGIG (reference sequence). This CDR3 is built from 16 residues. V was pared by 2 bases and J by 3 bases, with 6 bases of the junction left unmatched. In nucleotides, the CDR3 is TGTGCCTGGAGTTTAGGGACTAGCGGATTCTACAATGAGCAGTTCTTC. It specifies CAWSLGTSGFYNEQFF. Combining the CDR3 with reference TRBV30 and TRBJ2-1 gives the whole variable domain SQTIHQWPATLVQPVGSPLSLECTVEGTSNPNLYWYRQAAGRGLQLLFYSVGIGQISSEVPQNLSASRPQDRQFILSSKKLLLSDSGFYLCAWSLGTSGFYNEQFFGPGTRLTVL.

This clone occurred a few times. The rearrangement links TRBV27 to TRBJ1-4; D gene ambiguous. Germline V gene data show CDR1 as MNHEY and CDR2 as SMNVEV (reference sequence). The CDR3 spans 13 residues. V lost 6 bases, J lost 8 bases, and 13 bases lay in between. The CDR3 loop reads CASSRRTQEKLFF. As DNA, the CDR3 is TGTGCCAGCAGCCGGAGAACCCAGGAAAAACTGTTTTTT. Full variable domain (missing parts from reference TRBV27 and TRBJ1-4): EAQVTQNPRYLITVTGKKLTVTCSQNMNHEYMSWYRQDPGLGLRQIYYSMNVEVTDKGDVPEGYKVSRKEKRNFPLILESPSPNQTSLYFCASSRRTQEKLFFGSGTQLSVL.

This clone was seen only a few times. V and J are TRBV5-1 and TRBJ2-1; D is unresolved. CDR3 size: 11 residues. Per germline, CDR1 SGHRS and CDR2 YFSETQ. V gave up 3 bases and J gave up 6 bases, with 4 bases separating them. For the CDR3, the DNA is TGCGCCAGCAGCTATTCCAATGAGCAGTTCTTC. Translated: CASSYSNEQFF.

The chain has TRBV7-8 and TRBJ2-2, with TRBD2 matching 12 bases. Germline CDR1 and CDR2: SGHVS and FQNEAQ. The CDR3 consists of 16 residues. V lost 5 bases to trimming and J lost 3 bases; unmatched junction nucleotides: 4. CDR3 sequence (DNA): TGTGCCAGCAGCCGCAGACTAGCGGGAGACACCGGGGAGCTGTTTTTT. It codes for CASSRRLAGDTGELFF.

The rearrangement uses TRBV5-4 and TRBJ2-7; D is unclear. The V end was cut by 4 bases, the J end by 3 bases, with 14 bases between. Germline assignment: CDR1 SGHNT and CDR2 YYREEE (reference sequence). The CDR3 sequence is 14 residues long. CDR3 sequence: CASSQGNSNYEQYF. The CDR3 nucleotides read TGTGCCAGCAGCCAAGGGAACTCAAACTACGAGCAGTACTTC.

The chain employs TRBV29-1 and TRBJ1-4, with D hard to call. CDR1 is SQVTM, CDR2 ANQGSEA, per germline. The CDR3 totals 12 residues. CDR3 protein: CAGLVANEKLFF. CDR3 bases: TGCGCGGGGTTGGTCGCGAATGAAAAACTGTTTTTT.

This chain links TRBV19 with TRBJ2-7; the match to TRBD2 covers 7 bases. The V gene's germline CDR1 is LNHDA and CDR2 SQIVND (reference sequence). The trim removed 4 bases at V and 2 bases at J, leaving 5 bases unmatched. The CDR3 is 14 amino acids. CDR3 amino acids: CASSSGSRTYEQYF. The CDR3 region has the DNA TGTGCCAGTAGTAGCGGGAGTAGGACCTACGAGCAGTACTTC.

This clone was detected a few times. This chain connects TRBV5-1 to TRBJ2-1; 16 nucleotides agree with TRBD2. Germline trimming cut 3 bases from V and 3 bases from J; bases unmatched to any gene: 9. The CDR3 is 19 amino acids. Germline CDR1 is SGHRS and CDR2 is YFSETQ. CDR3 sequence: CASSSSGTSGRADYNEQFF. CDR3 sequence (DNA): TGCGCCAGCAGCTCGTCCGGGACTAGCGGGAGGGCCGACTACAATGAGCAGTTCTTC. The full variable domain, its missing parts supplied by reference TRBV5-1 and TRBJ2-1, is KAGVTQTPRYLIKTRGQQVTLSCSPISGHRSVSWYQQTPGQGLQFLFEYFSETQRNKGNFPGRFSGRQFSNSRSEMNVSTLELGDSALYLCASSSSGTSGRADYNEQFFGPGTRLTVL.